The 14 T cell receptor beta chains given below trace back to one sample, sequenced in a study of Graves' ophthalmopathy and Graves' hyperthyroidism. Investigators amplified TCR beta CDR3 regions from RNA transcripts. Second-round multiplex PCR came after first-round RT-PCR with HTBI primers. TCRdb passed the multiplex PCR reads through MiXCR, listing each CDR3 protein once. The sample gives a few hundred thousand distinct CDR3 sequences, approximately 18% of which show up once; 2.4% is in the top ten. The sequencing input was peripheral blood. These receptors originate from an adult woman with stable Graves' hyperthyroidism.

This clonotype was detected many times. The V and J genes are TRBV12-3 or TRBV12-4 and TRBJ2-7, with 7 positions matching TRBD1. The V gene end was trimmed by 2 bases and the J gene end by 5 bases; junction bases not matched to a gene: 9. The CDR3 extends over 15 amino acids. The CDR3 DNA reads TGTGCCAGCAGTTTATTTGGGATGACAGGGAACGAGCAGTACTTC. This encodes CASSLFGMTGNEQYF.

This clonotype has a count of ten or more. The rearrangement links TRBV28 to TRBJ1-1; unclear D gene. The CDR3 runs to 12 residues. The germline V gene has CDR1 MDHEN and CDR2 SYDVKM. V was clipped by 3 bases and J by 11 bases, with 13 bases between them. CDR3 nucleotides: TGTGCCAGCAGTTTCAGAGACTCGGGGGCTTTCTTT. It translates to CASSFRDSGAFF. The entire variable domain, with the rest obtained from reference TRBV28 and TRBJ1-1, is as follows: DVKVTQSSRYLVKRTGEKVFLECVQDMDHENMFWYRQDPGLGLRLIYFSYDVKMKEKGDIPEGYSVSREKKERFSLILESASTNQTSMYLCASSFRDSGAFFGQGTRLTVV.

The V call is TRBV12-3 or TRBV12-4, the J call TRBJ1-1; tentative D call: TRBD1 (6 bases). With 4 bases removed from V and 10 bases from J, the gap between germline ends came to 16 bases. The CDR3 consists of 13 residues. CDR3 region: CASSSGGAGIAFF. Written as DNA, the CDR3 is TGTGCCAGCAGTTCCGGGGGCGCGGGGATAGCTTTCTTT.

This clonotype has ten or more counts. The chain is built from TRBV9 and TRBJ2-6; 11 nucleotides align to TRBD2. This CDR3 spans 19 amino acids. The V segment lost 3 bases and the J segment 0 bases; nucleotides outside the gene matches: 8. The germline V gene encodes CDR1 SGDLS and CDR2 YYNGEE. The CDR3 coding sequence is TGTGCCAGCAGCGAGAGAAGACTAGCGGGGTTCTCTGGGGCCAACGTCCTGACTTTC. It encodes CASSERRLAGFSGANVLTF.

This clonotype was detected many times. This rearrangement joins TRBV4-1 to TRBJ2-7; D gene uncertain. V was cut by 5 bases and J by 2 bases, with 19 bases left in between. This CDR3 spans 16 amino acids. The germline V gene encodes CDR1 MGHRA and CDR2 YSYEKL. The CDR3 bases are TGCGCCAGCAGCATACAGCCGAACGCTGGTACCTACGAGCAGTACTTC. This sequence encodes CASSIQPNAGTYEQYF.

Concerning this clonotype itself: Mismatch with germline at one junction end may stem from a read error. J is TRBJ2-7 and V is TRBV7-2; possible D gene TRBD2, 6 bases. This CDR3 contains 14 residues. Germline CDR1 SGHTA, CDR2 FQGNSA. This chain's CDR3 is CASSLDRDSREQCF. As DNA, the CDR3 is TGTGCCAGCAGCTTAGACCGGGACTCCAGGGAGCAGTGCTTC.

The sample holds many counts of this clonotype. The rearrangement uses TRBV12-3 or TRBV12-4 and TRBJ2-2; D may be TRBD2 (5 bases). The V end was cut by 10 bases, the J end by 8 bases, with 8 bases between. The length of the CDR3 is 10 residues. The DNA for the CDR3 is TGTGCCACCCGAGGGGGGGAGCTGTTTTTT. This gives the protein CATRGGELFF.

In its sample, this clonotype was seen many times. This rearrangement joins TRBV19 to TRBJ2-5; the D is unclear. V lost 8 bases and J 5 bases, leaving 15 bases between the germline ends. There are 13 residues in the CDR3. CDR1 and CDR2 (germline): LNHDA, SQIVND (reference sequence). CDR3 coding DNA: TGTGCCAGTGGTAGGCGGCCTGGGGAGACCCAGTACTTC. Translated, it gives CASGRRPGETQYF. The entire variable domain, with the rest obtained from reference TRBV19 and TRBJ2-5, is as follows: DGGITQSPKYLFRKEGQNVTLSCEQNLNHDAMYWYRQDPGQGLRLIYYSQIVNDFQKGDIAEGYSVSREKKESFPLTVTSAQKNPTAFYLCASGRRPGETQYFGPGTRLLVL.

The sample holds many counts of this clonotype. The chain recombines TRBV4-1 with TRBJ2-2, with D possibly matching TRBD2 (5 bases). Germline-derived CDR1 and CDR2 are MGHRA and YSYEKL. The CDR3 is 16 residues long. Trimming shortened V by 1 base and J by 4 bases, and 13 bases separated the two germline ends. CDR3 sequence (DNA): TGCGCCAGCAGCCAAGTGCGTGGGAGTGGCACCGGGGAGCTGTTTTTT. This encodes CASSQVRGSGTGELFF.

This clonotype was seen repeatedly, ten times or more. DNA of the CDR3: TGTGCCAGCAGCTTGGATTTTACAGGCGAGCAGTACTTC. Encoded protein: CASSLDFTGEQYF. The chain uses TRBV7-2 and TRBJ2-7; possible D gene TRBD1, 5 bases. Germline V CDR1 and CDR2: SGHTA, FQGNSA. With 3 bases removed from V and 6 bases from J, the gap between germline ends came to 12 bases. This CDR3 has 13 amino acids.

As concerns this clonotype: A clone one base away is much larger, so this may be a read error. The chain is built from TRBV18 and TRBJ2-7, with a possible D match to TRBD1 (6 bases). Trimming took 3 bases from V and 2 from J, leaving 14 bases between them. The CDR3 covers 15 residues. From germline, CDR1 is KGHSH and CDR2 LQKENI. This CDR3 reads CASSPQGTQTYEQYF. The CDR3 DNA reads TGTGCCAGCTCACCCCAGGGGACACAAACCTACGAGCAGTACTTC.

This clonotype was seen repeatedly, ten times or more. The J gene is TRBJ1-3, the V gene TRBV12-3 or TRBV12-4; TRBD1 matches 9 bases. V dropped 5 bases and J dropped 4; count of bases not matched to a gene: 9. The CDR3 spans 16 residues. As DNA, the CDR3 is TGTGCCAGCAGTCCCCGGGACAGGGCAAGCGGAAACACCATATATTTT. Encoded protein: CASSPRDRASGNTIYF.

The V and J genes are TRBV28 and TRBJ1-2; D remains ambiguous. The germline gives CDR1 MDHEN, CDR2 SYDVKM. CDR3 length: 12 amino acids. V was cut by 3 bases and J by 7 bases, with 9 bases left in between. The CDR3 bases are TGTGCCAGCAGTTTTTCGGGATTTGGCTACACCTTC. This encodes CASSFSGFGYTF.

The sample holds many counts of this clonotype. The rearrangement uses TRBV6-1 and TRBJ2-5; no firm D call. Germline lookup yields CDR1 MNHNS and CDR2 SASEGT. V lost 10 bases, J lost 7 bases, and 13 bases lay in between. The CDR3 contains 11 residues. The CDR3 sequence is CATNDPGTQYF. In DNA, the CDR3 is TGTGCCACTAACGACCCGGGGACCCAGTACTTC.